This TCR beta chain was documented in a study of blood T cell repertoires in COVID-19. As for the study in general: Acute-phase and convalescent COVID-19 samples originated in the United States, Italy and Spain. Sources were T cells, B-cell-depleted T cells, or PBMCs; the material itself was cDNA or gDNA.

Germline V gene data show CDR1 as SGDLS and CDR2 as YYNGEE. The CDR3 region is 10 residues in length, termini included. How the authors handled the data: Reference gene primer amplification yielded estimated nucleated cell counts. The protocol was immunoSEQ multiplex PCR, while the TCRdb copy is restricted to in-frame clones and leaves out a portion. The DNA was the basis for D and trimming; V, J and clone size are from that table. The profile shows over 110,000 clones, approximately 89% of them singletons. A remark on this clone: No conserved phenylalanine or tryptophan is present at the end of the CDR3, so a read error is the likely explanation. It is unclear where the CDR3 begins or ends on the DNA, so no DNA is shown, and the CDR3 is as TCRdb lists it.

This chain links TRBV9 with TRBJ2-4; the table names TRBD2, a call not compared with the DNA. This clonotype was obtained from a woman between 45 and 65 years old with acute or convalescent COVID-19. Sequencing input: peripheral blood. The CDR3 loop is CAIRGVRRRL.